Shown below are 15 T cell receptor beta chains from a single sample sequenced in a study of blood T cell repertoires in COVID-19. Only in-frame clones appear in the TCRdb table, and some are missing; sequencing was by immunoSEQ multiplex PCR. The sample has around 70,000 clones, roughly 78% seen once; the top ten hold around 9.6%. The sequencing sample was made of peripheral blood. The receptor source for this set is a human donor in a cohort sampled during active COVID-19.

The chain has TRBV6-6 and TRBJ1-5, with TRBD1 as a possible D gene (5 bases). CDR1 MNHNY and CDR2 SVGAGI come from the germline V gene (reference sequence). The CDR3 consists of 14 residues. Trimming shortened V by 2 bases and J by 6 bases, and 11 bases separated the two germline ends. CDR3 protein: CASSYEGASQPQHF. CDR3 bases: TGTGCCAGCAGTTACGAAGGGGCCAGTCAGCCCCAGCATTTT.

The chain couples TRBV28 to TRBJ1-6; 8 bases agree with TRBD1. There are 15 residues in the CDR3. CDR1 and CDR2 (germline): MDHEN, SYDVKM. With 3 bases clipped from V and 6 bases from J, the junction kept 4 bases outside the gene matches. CDR3 loop: CASSFGDRTNSPLHF. The DNA for the CDR3 is TGTGCCAGCAGTTTTGGGGACAGGACTAATTCACCCCTCCACTTT.

Details on this clone: Other nucleotide sequences from this sample produce the same CDR3. The chain employs TRBV7-2 and TRBJ2-7; TRBD1 aligns across 11 bases. The CDR3 length is 16 residues. V was pared by 0 bases and J by 1 base, with 2 bases of the junction left unmatched. Germline V CDR1 and CDR2: SGHTA, FQGNSA. The CDR3 loop reads CASSLAGTGGSYEQYF. For the CDR3, the DNA is TGTGCCAGCAGCTTAGCCGGGACAGGGGGTTCCTACGAGCAGTACTTC.

V gene TRBV7-8 combines with J gene TRBJ2-5; 14 nucleotides align to TRBD2. CDR1 and CDR2 (germline): SGHVS, FQNEAQ. V lost 5 bases, J lost 5 bases, and 4 bases stayed unmatched. There are 15 residues in the CDR3. The CDR3 sequence: CASSTGLAGAETQYF. Written as DNA, the CDR3 is TGTGCCAGCAGCACGGGACTAGCGGGAGCTGAGACCCAGTACTTC. Supplemented by reference TRBV7-8 and TRBJ2-5, the full variable domain reads GAGVSQSPRYKVAKRGQDVALRCDPISGHVSLFWYQQALGQGPEFLTYFQNEAQLDKSGLPSDRFFAERPEGSVSTLKIQRTQQEDSAVYLCASSTGLAGAETQYFGPGTRLLVL.

The chain's CDR3 is CASSSEQGTEAFF. The CDR3 DNA reads TGTGCCAGCAGTTCAGAACAGGGAACTGAAGCTTTCTTT. This rearrangement joins TRBV6-4 to TRBJ1-1; a possible D gene is TRBD1 (6 bases). Germline assignment: CDR1 MRHNA and CDR2 SNTAGT. The germline V and J ends were trimmed by 5 bases and 5 bases, with 12 bases remaining between them. CDR3 size: 13 residues.

The table lists this clone with a count of one. The rearrangement links TRBV19 to TRBJ2-7, with TRBD2 as a possible D gene (5 bases). Trimming pared 8 bases from V and 0 bases from J, leaving 5 bases between. The CDR3 spans 11 residues. Germline V lookup: CDR1 LNHDA, CDR2 SQIVND (reference sequence). DNA for the CDR3: TGTGCCAGTGGGAGCTCCTACGAGCAGTACTTC. It codes for CASGSSYEQYF.

The J gene is TRBJ2-7, the V gene TRBV6-5, with D maybe TRBD2 (6 bases). This CDR3 has 12 residues. Trimming pared 6 bases from V and 3 bases from J, leaving 9 bases between. Germline lookup yields CDR1 MNHEY and CDR2 SVGAGI. The CDR3 nucleotides read TGTGCCAGCAGGCGGGACGGCTACGAGCAGTACTTC. This gives the protein CASRRDGYEQYF.

The J gene is TRBJ2-7, the V gene TRBV5-1, with 11 bases identical to TRBD2. Unmatched junction bases numbered 6, after V lost 4 bases and J lost 6 bases. The germline V gene has CDR1 SGHRS and CDR2 YFSETQ. The CDR3 is made up of 14 amino acids. CDR3 sequence: CASSIPGTSGEQYF. DNA for the CDR3: TGCGCCAGCAGCATCCCCGGGACTAGCGGCGAGCAGTACTTC.

This chain joins TRBV29-1 and TRBJ1-4; D might be TRBD1 (6 bases). The CDR3 has 13 amino acids. Trimming cost V 7 bases and J 6 bases, with 15 bases left between them. CDR1 and CDR2 (germline): SQVTM, ANQGSEA. CDR3 protein: CSARKGGDEKLFF. DNA for the CDR3: TGCAGCGCCCGAAAGGGGGGGGATGAAAAACTGTTTTTT.

The V gene is TRBV7-2, the J gene TRBJ2-7; the D gene is possibly TRBD1 (6 bases). The CDR3 consists of 14 residues. Germline V gene data show CDR1 as SGHTA and CDR2 as FQGNSA. V lost 3 bases to trimming and J lost 3 bases, with 12 bases between them. CDR3 bases: TGTGCCAGCAGCTTTCGAGGGGGAGACTACGAGCAGTACTTC. Translated: CASSFRGGDYEQYF.

The chain carries TRBV28 and TRBJ2-1, with 9 bases identical to TRBD1. Per the germline V gene, CDR1 is MDHEN and CDR2 is SYDVKM. The CDR3 runs 15 residues. The V and J ends lost 7 bases and 3 bases, in that order; junction bases with no gene match: 7. The CDR3 protein is CASNSGTGNYNEQFF. The CDR3 coding sequence is TGTGCCAGCAATTCTGGGACAGGGAACTACAATGAGCAGTTCTTC.

This chain uses TRBV20-1 with TRBJ2-3; D remains unclear. Trimming stripped 3 bases from V and 10 bases from J, with 11 bases between. Germline V gives CDR1 DFQATT, CDR2 SNEGSKA (reference sequence). The CDR3 is 11 residues long. The CDR3 loop is CSARSAEAQYF. The CDR3 DNA reads as TGCAGTGCTAGGAGCGCAGAGGCGCAGTATTTT.

This chain connects TRBV5-6 to TRBJ2-6; D uncertain. This CDR3 comprises 14 residues. CDR1 and CDR2 (germline): SGHDT, YYEEEE. V shed 4 bases and J shed 0 bases, with 5 bases lying between them. In nucleotides, the CDR3 is TGTGCCAGCAGCCGTCGCTCTGGGGCCAACGTCCTGACTTTC. Its translation: CASSRRSGANVLTF.

This chain joins TRBV18 and TRBJ2-7; 7 nucleotides align to TRBD1. The CDR3 is 15 amino acids. CDR1 is KGHSH, CDR2 LQKENI, per germline. V lost 9 bases to trimming and J lost 2 bases; unmatched junction nucleotides: 13. The DNA of the CDR3 is TGTGCCAGTTCGACCGGGACAGAATCGCCCTACGAGCAGTACTTC. This sequence encodes CASSTGTESPYEQYF.

This clone was counted a single time. The chain links TRBV6-6 to TRBJ1-4; 9 nucleotides match TRBD1. Germline CDR1 and CDR2: MNHNY and SVGAGI (reference sequence). V lost 7 bases and J lost 8; bases outside the gene matches: 5. The CDR3 is made up of 13 amino acids. The chain's CDR3 is CASKTGGNEKLFF. The CDR3 DNA reads as TGTGCCAGCAAGACAGGGGGTAACGAAAAACTGTTTTTT.